This TCR beta chain was profiled in a study of blood T cell repertoires in COVID-19. Study in general: Samples taken during acute and convalescent COVID-19 were collected in the United States, Italy and Spain. In each case, the material was cDNA or gDNA derived from T cells, B-cell-depleted T cells, or PBMCs.

Authors' data handling: Quantification of nucleated cells was approximated via reference gene primer amplification. Clones were read by immunoSEQ multiplex PCR, and TCRdb kept only the in-frame ones, dropping some. The V and J calls and clone size were taken over from that table, and D and trimming were inferred from the DNA. The table has under 200,000 clones, 80% seen once. The CDR3 is 14 residues long. Unmatched junction bases numbered 2, after V lost 4 bases and J lost 6 bases. CDR1 and CDR2 (germline): SGHTA, FQGTGA. The TCR comes from a man aged 60 to 69 with acute or convalescent COVID-19. This rearrangement joins TRBV7-3 to TRBJ2-1, with 11 bases identical to TRBD2. The sequenced material came from peripheral blood. The CDR3 coding sequence is TGTGCCAGCAGCTGGGGGACTAGCGGCAATGAGCAGTTCTTC. It translates to CASSWGTSGNEQFF.